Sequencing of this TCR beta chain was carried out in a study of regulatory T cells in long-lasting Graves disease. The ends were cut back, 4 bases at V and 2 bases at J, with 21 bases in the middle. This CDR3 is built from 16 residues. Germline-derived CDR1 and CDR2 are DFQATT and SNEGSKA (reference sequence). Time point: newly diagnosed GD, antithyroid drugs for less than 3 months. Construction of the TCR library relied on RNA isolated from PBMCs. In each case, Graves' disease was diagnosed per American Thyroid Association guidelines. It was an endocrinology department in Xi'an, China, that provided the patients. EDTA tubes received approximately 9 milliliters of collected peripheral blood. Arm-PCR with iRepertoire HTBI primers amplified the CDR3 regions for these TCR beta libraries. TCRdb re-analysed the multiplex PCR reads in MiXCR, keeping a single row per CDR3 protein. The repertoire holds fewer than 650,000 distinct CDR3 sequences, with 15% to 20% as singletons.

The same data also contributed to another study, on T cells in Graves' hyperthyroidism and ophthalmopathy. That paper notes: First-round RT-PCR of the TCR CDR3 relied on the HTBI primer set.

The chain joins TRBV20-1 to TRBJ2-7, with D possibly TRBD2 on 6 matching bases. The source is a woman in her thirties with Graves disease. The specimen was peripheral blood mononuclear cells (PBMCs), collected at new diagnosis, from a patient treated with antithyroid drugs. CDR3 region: CSAKDGGLASTYEQYF. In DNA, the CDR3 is TGCAGTGCTAAAGACGGAGGTCTAGCGTCAACCTACGAGCAGTACTTC.